Below, 30 T cell receptor beta chains from the same sample are listed, as sequenced in a study of vaccination and CD4 T cells after COVID-19. Documented time point: late sampling 161 to 241 days after vaccination in three convalescent patients. Sample treatment: approximately 10-day PBMC culture with coronavirus spike peptide pools or control peptides (ViraFEST assay). No antigens are known for them. At the Johns Hopkins FTIC core, DNA taken from cultured CD4+ T cells was sequenced by way of the Oncomine TCR Beta short-read assay. TCRdb processed the PCR reads anew with MiXCR; each CDR3 protein has one entry. The sample shows 20,000 to 30,000 distinct CDR3 sequences, roughly 40% of them seen only once. Here the sequenced sample was CD4+ T cells from blood, cultured in vitro, taken about 7 months after SARS-CoV-2 vaccination. These TCRs come from a human donor who had recovered from COVID-19.

The J gene is TRBJ1-1, the V gene TRBV9; possibly TRBD1 for D (6 bases). CDR3 length equals 13 residues. The V end lost 4 bases, the J end lost 7 bases, and 14 bases lay between the germline ends. Germline assignment: CDR1 SGDLS and CDR2 YYNGEE. CDR3 region: CASSPPGAGEAFF. CDR3 nucleotide sequence: TGTGCCAGCAGCCCCCCGGGGGCAGGTGAAGCTTTCTTT.

The chain is built from TRBV25-1 and TRBJ2-1; 10 positions match TRBD2. The CDR3 runs to 16 residues. The V and J ends lost 1 base and 6 bases, in that order; junction bases with no gene match: 6. Germline loops: CDR1 MGHDK, CDR2 SYGVNS. CDR3 loop: CASSESRLAGANEQFF. CDR3 coding DNA: TGTGCCAGCAGTGAATCTCGGCTAGCGGGAGCCAATGAGCAGTTCTTC.

V gene TRBV10-2 combines with J gene TRBJ1-5; the match to TRBD1 covers 12 bases. The CDR3 extends over 17 amino acids. J was trimmed by 3 bases and V by 3 bases; bases with no gene match: 6. Germline lookup yields CDR1 WSHSY and CDR2 SAAADI. CDR3 nucleotide sequence: TGCGCCAGCAGTGAAGGAGGGACAGGGGGCAACAATCAGCCCCAGCATTTT. Translation gives CASSEGGTGGNNQPQHF.

The chain couples TRBV6-1 to TRBJ2-7; no firm D call. Germline CDR1 reads MNHNS; CDR2 reads SASEGT. The V gene lost 6 bases and the J gene lost 0 bases, with 12 bases spanning the gap. The CDR3 loop spans 14 amino acids. The CDR3 bases are TGTGCCAGCAGACCCGGGTCGAGCTCCTACGAGCAGTACTTC. Its protein product is CASRPGSSSYEQYF.

There are a few counts of this clonotype. This rearrangement joins TRBV6-1 to TRBJ2-7; D ambiguous. The CDR3 has 11 amino acids. The V end lost 3 bases, the J end lost 6 bases, and 6 bases lay between the germline ends. Germline assignment: CDR1 MNHNS and CDR2 SASEGT. The CDR3 here is CASSDRIEQYF. CDR3 nucleotide sequence: TGTGCCAGCAGTGACAGGATCGAGCAGTACTTC.

The CDR3 region is CSADNSGANVLTF. CDR3 coding DNA: TGCAGTGCTGACAACTCTGGGGCCAACGTCCTGACTTTC. This chain joins TRBV20-1 and TRBJ2-6; unclear D gene. Trimming shortened V by 5 bases and J by 0 bases, and 5 bases separated the two germline ends. Germline-derived CDR1 and CDR2 are DFQATT and SNEGSKA (reference sequence). The CDR3 loop spans 13 amino acids.

The chain recombines TRBV19 with TRBJ1-6; perhaps TRBD1 as D (6 bases). The germline gives CDR1 LNHDA, CDR2 SQIVND (reference sequence). Trimming stripped 6 bases from V and 7 bases from J, with 19 bases between. The CDR3 spans 16 residues. DNA of the CDR3: TGTGCCAGTAGGCCACCAAGGGGGGCGAGAAATTCACCCCTCCACTTT. Its translation is CASRPPRGARNSPLHF.

This chain connects TRBV20-1 to TRBJ1-1; a weak D match, TRBD1 (6 bases). The CDR3 totals 13 residues. Germline CDR1 DFQATT, CDR2 SNEGSKA (reference sequence). Trimming shortened V by 3 bases and J by 2 bases, and 10 bases separated the two germline ends. CDR3 region: CSARDRPNTEAFF. CDR3 coding DNA: TGCAGTGCTAGGGACAGACCTAACACTGAAGCTTTCTTT.

A few counts support this clonotype. The gene calls are TRBV19 and TRBJ1-5, with D unresolved. Germline V gene sequence: CDR1 LNHDA, CDR2 SQIVND (reference sequence). The V gene lost 1 base and the J gene lost 6 bases, with 4 bases spanning the gap. This CDR3 is built from 12 residues. The CDR3 DNA sequence: TGTGCCAGTAGTATAGTAGGTCAGCCCCAGCATTTT. Encoded protein: CASSIVGQPQHF.

Only a few counts were recorded for this clonotype. The chain links TRBV7-9 to TRBJ1-1; the match to TRBD1 covers 8 bases. The germline V gene has CDR1 SEHNR and CDR2 FQNEAQ (reference sequence). V shed 4 bases, J shed 1 base, and the junction held 8 bases outside the gene matches. The CDR3 sequence is 16 residues long. This chain's CDR3 is CASSSRPGQGNTEAFF. In nucleotides, the CDR3 is TGTGCCAGCAGCTCCCGACCCGGACAGGGGAACACTGAAGCTTTCTTT.

The chain has TRBV6-1 and TRBJ2-7, with TRBD2 as a possible D gene (5 bases). This CDR3 has 16 amino acids. From germline, CDR1 is MNHNS and CDR2 SASEGT. The V end lost 10 bases, the J end lost 2 bases, and 24 bases lay between the germline ends. CDR3 nucleotide sequence: TGTGCCACCGGGATGGCGACACTAGTGAGACCCTACGAGCAGTACTTC. It translates to CATGMATLVRPYEQYF.

The V gene is TRBV14, the J gene TRBJ1-2; the match to TRBD1 covers 7 bases. The V and J ends lost 5 bases and 2 bases, in that order; junction bases with no gene match: 2. Germline V gene lookup returns CDR1 SGHDN and CDR2 FVKESK. This CDR3 region has 13 residues. DNA for the CDR3: TGTGCCAGCAGCGTACAGGGGAACTATGGCTACACCTTC. The encoded protein is CASSVQGNYGYTF.

This clonotype was detected a few times. This rearrangement joins TRBV7-8 to TRBJ2-5; the match to TRBD2 covers 9 bases. V lost 8 bases and J lost 4; bases outside the gene matches: 20. Germline-derived CDR1 and CDR2 are SGHVS and FQNEAQ. The CDR3 contains 18 residues. The CDR3 DNA sequence: TGTGCCAGCTGGCCGGCTAGCGGGATAGGCAGGAGGTTAGAGACCCAGTACTTC. This encodes CASWPASGIGRRLETQYF.

The V and J genes are TRBV20-1 and TRBJ2-7; possible D gene TRBD2, 5 bases. Trimming removed 4 bases at V and 4 bases at J, with 14 bases between. CDR3 length equals 13 residues. Germline loops: CDR1 DFQATT, CDR2 SNEGSKA (reference sequence). This chain's CDR3 is CSANGAGLYEQYF. In DNA, the CDR3 is TGCAGTGCTAATGGCGCAGGACTTTACGAGCAGTACTTC.

The rearrangement uses TRBV28 and TRBJ2-1; D may be TRBD1 (5 bases). The V end lost 7 bases, the J end lost 8 bases, and 21 bases lay between the germline ends. This CDR3 contains 15 residues. The germline gives CDR1 MDHEN, CDR2 SYDVKM. CDR3: CASIPQWGRADEQFF. As DNA, the CDR3 is TGTGCCAGCATCCCTCAATGGGGCAGGGCAGATGAGCAGTTCTTC.

This clonotype was observed a few times. The chain recombines TRBV6-1 with TRBJ1-2; D call uncertain. The V gene lost 6 bases and the J gene lost 2 bases, with 10 bases spanning the gap. CDR3 length: 13 residues. Germline CDR1 is MNHNS and CDR2 is SASEGT. CDR3 amino acids: CASSRAENYGYTF. CDR3 bases: TGTGCCAGCAGCCGGGCGGAGAACTATGGCTACACCTTC.

The chain joins TRBV7-9 to TRBJ2-1; 11 bases align to TRBD2. CDR1 SEHNR and CDR2 FQNEAQ come from the germline V gene (reference sequence). J lost 4 bases, V lost 4 bases, and 3 bases had no gene match. The CDR3 loop spans 15 amino acids. In DNA, the CDR3 is TGTGCCAGCAGCTCGACTAGCGGGAAATACAATGAGCAGTTCTTC. As protein: CASSSTSGKYNEQFF.

This clonotype was counted a few times. This rearrangement joins TRBV7-2 to TRBJ2-7; 12 bases agree with TRBD2. J lost 4 bases, V lost 4 bases, and 2 bases had no gene match. This CDR3 contains 14 residues. Per germline, CDR1 SGHTA and CDR2 FQGNSA. This CDR3 is CASSSTSGRYEQYF. CDR3 sequence (DNA): TGTGCCAGCAGCTCGACTAGCGGGAGATACGAGCAGTACTTC.

This chain connects TRBV6-1 to TRBJ1-1; 10 nucleotides agree with TRBD1. Germline CDR1 and CDR2: MNHNS and SASEGT. This CDR3 comprises 17 residues. Trimming at V came to 8 bases and at J to 1 base, leaving 13 bases not matched to a gene. The CDR3, as DNA: TGTGCCAGCGGGCGTCCCGGGACAGGGGAATGGAACACTGAAGCTTTCTTT. As protein: CASGRPGTGEWNTEAFF.

The rearrangement joins TRBV29-1 to TRBJ2-1; 7 bases map to TRBD2. The CDR3 contains 12 residues. Germline V lookup: CDR1 SQVTM, CDR2 ANQGSEA. With 6 bases clipped from V and 7 bases from J, the junction kept 6 bases outside the gene matches. The CDR3 region is CSVGLADNEQFF. The CDR3 DNA reads as TGCAGCGTGGGGCTAGCGGATAATGAGCAGTTCTTC.

The V gene is TRBV20-1, the J gene TRBJ2-5; D perhaps matches TRBD2 (7 bases). This CDR3 spans 16 amino acids. Germline V gene data show CDR1 as DFQATT and CDR2 as SNEGSKA (reference sequence). Trimming shortened V by 2 bases and J by 0 bases, and 16 bases separated the two germline ends. The CDR3 sequence: CSARWGGREYQETQYF. The CDR3 DNA follows: TGCAGTGCTAGATGGGGGGGGCGGGAGTACCAAGAGACCCAGTACTTC.

This clonotype was picked up one time. The chain carries TRBV10-1 and TRBJ2-3; weak D call: TRBD2 (5 bases). Germline CDR1 and CDR2: WNHNN and SYGVQD (reference sequence). The V end was cut by 7 bases, the J end by 1 base, with 15 bases between. CDR3 length: 15 residues. Written as DNA, the CDR3 is TGCGCCAGCAACCGTCAAGAGCGGCGCACAGATACGCAGTATTTT. Translation gives CASNRQERRTDTQYF.

This clonotype has just a few counts. The chain joins TRBV7-6 to TRBJ1-5; D is possibly TRBD1 (5 bases). Germline loops: CDR1 SGHVS, CDR2 FNYEAQ. The CDR3 consists of 12 residues. Trimming removed 3 bases from V and 5 bases from J, with 5 bases in between. The DNA of the CDR3 is TGTGCCAGCAGCTTGGGGGATCAGCCCCAGCATTTT. Translated, it gives CASSLGDQPQHF.

The V and J genes are TRBV6-2 or TRBV6-3 and TRBJ1-1; 7 bases are a match to TRBD1. CDR3 size: 14 residues. Germline values: CDR1 MNHEY, CDR2 SVGEGT. Germline trimming cut 0 bases from V and 3 bases from J; bases unmatched to any gene: 1. CDR3 bases: TGTGCCAGCAGTTACTCGACAGGGCACACTGAAGCTTTCTTT. This encodes CASSYSTGHTEAFF.

The rearrangement uses TRBV6-1 and TRBJ2-1; D is perhaps TRBD1 or TRBD2 (6 bases each). Germline V CDR1 and CDR2: MNHNS, SASEGT. Trimming stripped 7 bases from V and 0 bases from J, with 19 bases between. The CDR3 contains 17 residues. CDR3 in amino acids: CASTSGVWDSSYNEQFF. The DNA of the CDR3 is TGTGCCAGCACCTCAGGGGTTTGGGACTCCTCCTACAATGAGCAGTTCTTC.

This clonotype was recorded once. This rearrangement joins TRBV27 to TRBJ2-3; D not resolved. Trimming stripped 9 bases from V and 2 bases from J, with 3 bases between. The CDR3 spans 10 residues. Germline V lookup: CDR1 MNHEY, CDR2 SMNVEV (reference sequence). The CDR3 coding sequence is TGTGCCAGAGACACAGATACGCAGTATTTT. It is translated as CARDTDTQYF.

The V call is TRBV7-2, the J call TRBJ2-1, with TRBD2 matching 7 bases. The germline V gene has CDR1 SGHTA and CDR2 FQGNSA. The CDR3 length is 15 residues. Trimming took 1 base from V and 8 from J; bases not matched to a gene: 8. For the CDR3, the DNA is TGTGCCAGCAGCTTAGGGGACTATATGCTCTATGAGCAGTTCTTC. It translates to CASSLGDYMLYEQFF.

This clonotype was seen a handful of times. The genes are TRBV7-3 and TRBJ2-6, with 7 bases that match TRBD1. Unmatched junction bases numbered 6, after V lost 4 bases and J lost 12 bases. The CDR3 is made up of 13 amino acids. Germline loops: CDR1 SGHTA, CDR2 FQGTGA. The CDR3 here is CASSSRTGSVLTF. The CDR3 DNA reads as TGTGCCAGCAGCTCAAGGACAGGTTCCGTCCTGACTTTC.

This clonotype occurred a few times. The J gene is TRBJ1-1, the V gene TRBV20-1; D is possibly TRBD1 (5 bases). Trimming took off 5 bases at V and 6 bases at J, with 13 bases between the two ends. Looked up from germline, CDR1 is DFQATT and CDR2 is SNEGSKA (reference sequence). The CDR3 runs to 12 residues. The CDR3 reads CSAEQGLAEAFF. The CDR3 DNA reads TGCAGTGCTGAGCAGGGATTGGCTGAAGCTTTCTTT.

The table lists this clonotype with a few counts. The CDR3 sequence is CSARMTGAYEQYF. CDR3 nucleotide sequence: TGCAGTGCTCGCATGACCGGTGCCTACGAGCAGTACTTC. The gene calls are TRBV20-1 and TRBJ2-7; D not resolved. The CDR3 consists of 13 residues. Germline V gives CDR1 DFQATT, CDR2 SNEGSKA (reference sequence). Trimming cost V 5 bases and J 2 bases, with 13 bases left between them.